This is a list of T cell receptor beta chains from one sample in a study of shared clonotypes between healthy human individuals. Some clones are missing from TCRdb's copy, which holds only in-frame ones; the method was immunoSEQ multiplex PCR. The table shows about 95,000 clones, with 67% occurring only once. Sequencing input: memory CD8+ T cells sorted from blood. The receptors come from a man aged 30 to 45 in good health. The CDR3 runs from the conserved cysteine through the conserved F or W. D genes are given only for firm matches. Expanded clones get a size class; other rows say once, few or many, or leave the size out.

d_call j_call v_call clone_size cdr3_nt cdr3_aa
NA TRBJ2-5 TRBV18 NA TGTGCCAGCTCACCAACTGGGCTGGAGACCCAGTACTTC CASSPTGLETQYF
NA TRBJ2-1 TRBV7-2 NA TGTGCCAGCAGCCAACTGGAGTTTACGGGGAGCTCCTACAATGAGCAGTTCTTC CASSQLEFTGSSYNEQFF
NA TRBJ1-5 TRBV28 once TGTGCCAGCAAGGAGGGGGTAAGAATTCAGCCCCAGCATTTT CASKEGVRIQPQHF
NA TRBJ2-7 TRBV9 NA TGTGCCAGCAGCGTAGATCTCACCTACGAGCAGTACTTC CASSVDLTYEQYF
NA TRBJ2-2 TRBV6-5 NA TGTGCCAGCAGCCCCGAGCATTCCGGGGAGCTGTTTTTT CASSPEHSGELFF
NA TRBJ2-1 TRBV6-6 NA TGTGCCAGCAGCCCCTCCCCGACAGGGAGGAATGAGCAGTTCTTC CASSPSPTGRNEQFF
TRBD1 TRBJ2-2 TRBV19 NA TGTGCCAGTAGCTCGGTGACAGGGGACACCGGGGAGCTGTTTTTT CASSSVTGDTGELFF
NA TRBJ2-7 TRBV19 NA TGTGCCAGTAGTATAGCCGGGGGTTTGAGCTACGAGCAGTACTTC CASSIAGGLSYEQYF
TRBD1 TRBJ1-1 TRBV30 few TGTGCCTGGAGTAGATGGACAGGGGGAATTGAAGCTTTCTTT CAWSRWTGGIEAFF
NA TRBJ1-2 TRBV7-9 NA TGTGCCAGCAGCTTACTTCCAGGGGAAGGAGGGTATGACTACACCTTC CASSLLPGEGGYDYTF
NA TRBJ2-7 TRBV27 NA TGTGCCAGCAGTTCCACCAGCAGGGACCCGTCCTACGAGCAGTACTTC CASSSTSRDPSYEQYF
TRBD2 TRBJ2-5 TRBV7-2 once TGTGCCAGCAGCCTCAGCGGGATGAACCAAGAGACCCAGTACTTC CASSLSGMNQETQYF
NA TRBJ2-1 TRBV7-6 few TGTGCCAGCAGCTTGCTCAGGGGAGGCAATGAGCAGTTCTTC CASSLLRGGNEQFF
NA TRBJ2-5 TRBV6-6 NA TGTGCCAGCGCGAAGAGACAACAAGAGACCCAGTACTTC CASAKRQQETQYF
TRBD2 TRBJ2-1 TRBV25-1 NA TGTGCCAGCAGTGAAGTAGCGGGACTCTACAATGAGCAGTTCTTC CASSEVAGLYNEQFF
NA TRBJ1-3 TRBV27 NA TGTGCCAGCACCCCTTTAAACGGCTCTGGAAACACCATATATTTT CASTPLNGSGNTIYF
NA TRBJ1-5 TRBV28 NA TGTGCCGGCGAGGAGGCTGGGGGCCGGCAGCCCCAGCATTTT CAGEEAGGRQPQHF
NA TRBJ1-5 TRBV28 NA TGTGCCAGCAGCTGGTTAAGGTGGAATCAGCCCCAGCATTTT CASSWLRWNQPQHF
TRBD2 TRBJ2-2 TRBV27 once TGTGCCAGCAGTCCCTGGAATAGCGGGAGTTTCACCGGGGAGCTGTTTTTT CASSPWNSGSFTGELFF
NA TRBJ2-5 TRBV5-1 NA TGCGCCAGCAGCTTCGGCAGGCAAGAGACCCAGTACTTC CASSFGRQETQYF
NA TRBJ2-7 TRBV28 NA TGTGCCAGCAGCGGGACTCCTCTCTGGACCGAGCAGTACTTC CASSGTPLWTEQYF
TRBD1 TRBJ2-1 TRBV7-8 NA TGTGCCAGCAGCTTAGTGTCAGGGGGCGGCGAGCAGTTCTTC CASSLVSGGGEQFF
TRBD2 TRBJ2-2 TRBV2 NA TGTGCCAGCAGGGGGACTAGCGGGTCCGGGGAGCTGTTTTTT CASRGTSGSGELFF
NA TRBJ1-3 TRBV4-1 NA TGCGCCAGCAGCCAATCCCGGCTTAGCTCTGGAAACACCATATATTTT CASSQSRLSSGNTIYF
TRBD2 TRBJ2-5 TRBV27 NA TGTGCCAGTCGGGGAGGGAACCAAGAGACCCAGTACTTC CASRGGNQETQYF
NA TRBJ2-7 TRBV5-5 NA TGTGCCAGCAGCTTGTACAGGGAGAGCTCCTACGACGAGCAGTACTTC CASSLYRESSYDEQYF
NA TRBJ2-2 TRBV7-2 NA TGTGCCAGCAGCTTAGTTCGGGAAGTAACCGGGGAGCTGTTTTTT CASSLVREVTGELFF
NA TRBJ1-1 TRBV7-9 NA TGTGCCAGCAACACGGGGGGAGCGAGGAACACTGAAGCTTTCTTT CASNTGGARNTEAFF
NA TRBJ1-2 TRBV28 NA TGTGCCAGCAGTTTTCGGCAGGGGTATGGCTACACCTTC CASSFRQGYGYTF
NA TRBJ2-7 TRBV7-9 NA TGTGCCAGCTCGGCCGACGGGACACCTTACGAGCAGTACTTC CASSADGTPYEQYF
TRBD2 TRBJ2-7 TRBV5-4 NA TGTGCCAGCAGCTTGCCGGGACTAGCCCACGAGCAGTACTTC CASSLPGLAHEQYF
TRBD2 TRBJ2-1 TRBV19 NA TGTGCCAGTAGTATGTTAGCGGGCGGTTCCTACAATGAGCAGTTCTTC CASSMLAGGSYNEQFF
TRBD1 TRBJ1-4 TRBV28 once TGTGCCAGCAGCCAAGGGACAGGGGGATATGAAAAACTGTTTTTT CASSQGTGGYEKLFF
TRBD2 TRBJ2-5 TRBV29-1 NA TGCAGCGTTGGAAGGGGAGGGGAGACCCAGTACTTC CSVGRGGETQYF
NA TRBJ2-1 TRBV7-9 NA TGTGCCAGCAGCCAAACGGACAAAGAGTTCTTC CASSQTDKEFF
NA TRBJ1-5 TRBV2 NA TGTGCCAGCAGTGGGCCCGCGGTCGGTCAGCCCCAGCATTTT CASSGPAVGQPQHF
NA TRBJ2-2 TRBV29-1 NA TGCAGCGTTGCGGTGGGAGGAGACACCGGGGAGCTGTTTTTT CSVAVGGDTGELFF
TRBD1 TRBJ2-7 TRBV6-1 NA TGTGCCAGCAGTGATGTTGGGACAGGGATCTACGAGCAGTACTTC CASSDVGTGIYEQYF
NA TRBJ1-5 TRBV19 NA TGTGCCAGTAGTGCCTCCGGGGGTTTCAATCAGCCCCAGCATTTT CASSASGGFNQPQHF
NA TRBJ2-7 TRBV27 once TGTGCCAGCAGTTTATACCCAGGCTACGAGCAGTACTTC CASSLYPGYEQYF
NA TRBJ1-4 TRBV21-1 once TGTGCCAGCAGCAAAGGACAGGCGCCCGATGAAAAACTGTTTTTT CASSKGQAPDEKLFF
NA TRBJ2-1 TRBV5-5 NA TGTGCCAGCAGCTTGGCCGGACAGAAGAACAATGAGCAGTTCTTC CASSLAGQKNNEQFF
TRBD2 TRBJ2-1 TRBV7-9 NA TGTGCCAGCCAGGCGGGAGGGGGGCAGTTCTTC CASQAGGGQFF
TRBD1 TRBJ2-3 TRBV7-2 NA TGTGCCAGCAGCGGGACAGGGGGAATAGATACGCAGTATTTT CASSGTGGIDTQYF
TRBD1 TRBJ2-7 TRBV11-1 medium-sized TGTGCCAGCAGCTCCTCGGACAGGGGTACCTACGAGCAGTACTTC CASSSSDRGTYEQYF